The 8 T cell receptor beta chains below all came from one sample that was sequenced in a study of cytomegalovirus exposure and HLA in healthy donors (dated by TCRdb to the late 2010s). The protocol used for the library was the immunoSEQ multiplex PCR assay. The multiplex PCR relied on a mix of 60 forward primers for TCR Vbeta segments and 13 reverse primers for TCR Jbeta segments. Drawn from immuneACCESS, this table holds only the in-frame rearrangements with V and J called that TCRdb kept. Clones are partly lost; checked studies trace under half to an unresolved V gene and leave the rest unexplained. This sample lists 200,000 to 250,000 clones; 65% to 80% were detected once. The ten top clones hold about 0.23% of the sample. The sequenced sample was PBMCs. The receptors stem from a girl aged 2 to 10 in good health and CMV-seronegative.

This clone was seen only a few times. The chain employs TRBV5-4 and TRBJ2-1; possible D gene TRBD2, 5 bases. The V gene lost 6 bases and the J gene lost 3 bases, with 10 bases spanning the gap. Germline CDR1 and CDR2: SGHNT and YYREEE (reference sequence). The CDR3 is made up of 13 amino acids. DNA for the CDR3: TGTGCCAGCACCAACGGGGTCTACAATGAGCAGTTCTTC. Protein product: CASTNGVYNEQFF.

CDR3 region: CASSSRGPETEAFF. CDR3 coding DNA: TGTGCCAGCAGCTCGAGGGGGCCCGAGACTGAAGCTTTCTTT. The chain combines TRBV6-5 with TRBJ1-1; 7 nucleotides line up with TRBD1. Germline CDR1 and CDR2: MNHEY and SVGAGI. This CDR3 contains 14 residues. Trimming at V came to 6 bases and at J to 5 bases, leaving 9 bases not matched to a gene.

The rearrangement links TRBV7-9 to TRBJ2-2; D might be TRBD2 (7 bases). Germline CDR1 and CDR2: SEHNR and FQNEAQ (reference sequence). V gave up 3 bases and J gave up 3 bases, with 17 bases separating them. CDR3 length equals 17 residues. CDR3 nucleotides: TGTGCCAGCAGCTTGGGGGGCCGGGGGGCAGACACCGGGGAGCTGTTTTTT. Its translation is CASSLGGRGADTGELFF. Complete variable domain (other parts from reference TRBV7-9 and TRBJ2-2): DTGVSQNPRHKITKRGQNVTFRCDPISEHNRLYWYRQTLGQGPEFLTYFQNEAQLEKSRLLSDRFSAERPKGSFSTLEIQRTEQGDSAMYLCASSLGGRGADTGELFFGEGSRLTVL.

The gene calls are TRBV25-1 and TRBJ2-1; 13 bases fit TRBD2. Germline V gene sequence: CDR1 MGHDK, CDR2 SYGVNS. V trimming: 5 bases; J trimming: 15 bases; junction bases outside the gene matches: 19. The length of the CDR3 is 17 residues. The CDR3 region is CASSSRGGLAGRSRSFF. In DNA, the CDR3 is TGTGCCAGCAGTTCTCGGGGGGGACTAGCGGGACGGTCCCGTTCGTTCTTC.

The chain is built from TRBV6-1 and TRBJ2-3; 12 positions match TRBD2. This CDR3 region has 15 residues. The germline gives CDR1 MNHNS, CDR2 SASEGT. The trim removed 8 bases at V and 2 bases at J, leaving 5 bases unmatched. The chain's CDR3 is CASGGLAGNTDTQYF. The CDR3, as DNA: TGTGCCAGCGGCGGACTAGCGGGGAACACAGATACGCAGTATTTT.

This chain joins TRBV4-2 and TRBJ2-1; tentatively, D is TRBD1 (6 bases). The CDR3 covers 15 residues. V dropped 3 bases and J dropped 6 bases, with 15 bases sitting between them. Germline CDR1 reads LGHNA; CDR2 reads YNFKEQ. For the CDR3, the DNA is TGTGCCAGCAGCCACACAACCGGGACACCCAATGAGCAGTTCTTC. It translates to CASSHTTGTPNEQFF.

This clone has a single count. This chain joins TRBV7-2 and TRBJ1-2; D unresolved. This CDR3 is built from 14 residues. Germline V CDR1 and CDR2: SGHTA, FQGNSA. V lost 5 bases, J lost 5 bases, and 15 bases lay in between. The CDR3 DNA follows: TGTGCCAGCAGCATCTCGAGGGAGCTATATGGCTACACCTTC. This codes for CASSISRELYGYTF.

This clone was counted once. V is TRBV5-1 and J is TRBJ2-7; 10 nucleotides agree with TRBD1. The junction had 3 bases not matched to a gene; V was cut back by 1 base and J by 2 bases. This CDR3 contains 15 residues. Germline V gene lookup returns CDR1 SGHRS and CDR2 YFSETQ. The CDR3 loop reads CASSLRDRGTYEQYF. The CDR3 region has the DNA TGCGCCAGCAGCTTGAGGGACAGGGGAACCTACGAGCAGTACTTC.